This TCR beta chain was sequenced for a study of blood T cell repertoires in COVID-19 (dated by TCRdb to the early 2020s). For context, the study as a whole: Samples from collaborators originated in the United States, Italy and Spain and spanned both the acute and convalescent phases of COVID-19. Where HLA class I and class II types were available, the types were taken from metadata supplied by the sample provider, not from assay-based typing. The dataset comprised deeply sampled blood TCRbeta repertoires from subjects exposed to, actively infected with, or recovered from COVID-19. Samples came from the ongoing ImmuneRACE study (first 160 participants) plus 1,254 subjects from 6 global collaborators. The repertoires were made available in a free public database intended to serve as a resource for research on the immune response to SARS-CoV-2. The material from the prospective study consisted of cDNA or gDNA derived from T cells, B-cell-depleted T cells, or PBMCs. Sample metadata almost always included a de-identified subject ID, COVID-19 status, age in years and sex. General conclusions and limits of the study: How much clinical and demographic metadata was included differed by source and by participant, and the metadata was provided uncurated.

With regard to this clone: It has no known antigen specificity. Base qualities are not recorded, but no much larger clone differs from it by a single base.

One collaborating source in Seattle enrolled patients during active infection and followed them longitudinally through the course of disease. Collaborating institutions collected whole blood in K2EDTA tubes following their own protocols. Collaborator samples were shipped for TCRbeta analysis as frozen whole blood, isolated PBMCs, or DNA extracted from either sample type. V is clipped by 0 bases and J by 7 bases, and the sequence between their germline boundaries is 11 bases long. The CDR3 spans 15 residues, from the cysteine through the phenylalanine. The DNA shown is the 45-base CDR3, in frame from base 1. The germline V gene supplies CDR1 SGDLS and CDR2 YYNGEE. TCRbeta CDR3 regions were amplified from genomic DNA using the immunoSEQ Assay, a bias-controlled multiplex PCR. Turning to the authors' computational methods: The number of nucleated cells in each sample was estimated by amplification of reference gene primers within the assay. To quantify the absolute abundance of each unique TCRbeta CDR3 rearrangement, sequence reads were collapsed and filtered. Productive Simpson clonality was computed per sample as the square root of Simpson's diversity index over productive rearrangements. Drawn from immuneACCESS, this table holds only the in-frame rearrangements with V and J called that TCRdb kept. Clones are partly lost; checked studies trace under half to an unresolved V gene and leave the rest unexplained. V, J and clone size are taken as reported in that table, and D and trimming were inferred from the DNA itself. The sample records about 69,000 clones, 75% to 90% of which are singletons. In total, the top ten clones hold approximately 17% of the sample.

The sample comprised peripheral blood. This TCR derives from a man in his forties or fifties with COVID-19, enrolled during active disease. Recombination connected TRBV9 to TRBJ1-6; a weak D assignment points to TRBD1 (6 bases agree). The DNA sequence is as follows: TGTGCCAGCAGCGTAGACGGACAGAGAAATTCACCCCTCCACTTT. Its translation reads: CASSVDGQRNSPLHF.